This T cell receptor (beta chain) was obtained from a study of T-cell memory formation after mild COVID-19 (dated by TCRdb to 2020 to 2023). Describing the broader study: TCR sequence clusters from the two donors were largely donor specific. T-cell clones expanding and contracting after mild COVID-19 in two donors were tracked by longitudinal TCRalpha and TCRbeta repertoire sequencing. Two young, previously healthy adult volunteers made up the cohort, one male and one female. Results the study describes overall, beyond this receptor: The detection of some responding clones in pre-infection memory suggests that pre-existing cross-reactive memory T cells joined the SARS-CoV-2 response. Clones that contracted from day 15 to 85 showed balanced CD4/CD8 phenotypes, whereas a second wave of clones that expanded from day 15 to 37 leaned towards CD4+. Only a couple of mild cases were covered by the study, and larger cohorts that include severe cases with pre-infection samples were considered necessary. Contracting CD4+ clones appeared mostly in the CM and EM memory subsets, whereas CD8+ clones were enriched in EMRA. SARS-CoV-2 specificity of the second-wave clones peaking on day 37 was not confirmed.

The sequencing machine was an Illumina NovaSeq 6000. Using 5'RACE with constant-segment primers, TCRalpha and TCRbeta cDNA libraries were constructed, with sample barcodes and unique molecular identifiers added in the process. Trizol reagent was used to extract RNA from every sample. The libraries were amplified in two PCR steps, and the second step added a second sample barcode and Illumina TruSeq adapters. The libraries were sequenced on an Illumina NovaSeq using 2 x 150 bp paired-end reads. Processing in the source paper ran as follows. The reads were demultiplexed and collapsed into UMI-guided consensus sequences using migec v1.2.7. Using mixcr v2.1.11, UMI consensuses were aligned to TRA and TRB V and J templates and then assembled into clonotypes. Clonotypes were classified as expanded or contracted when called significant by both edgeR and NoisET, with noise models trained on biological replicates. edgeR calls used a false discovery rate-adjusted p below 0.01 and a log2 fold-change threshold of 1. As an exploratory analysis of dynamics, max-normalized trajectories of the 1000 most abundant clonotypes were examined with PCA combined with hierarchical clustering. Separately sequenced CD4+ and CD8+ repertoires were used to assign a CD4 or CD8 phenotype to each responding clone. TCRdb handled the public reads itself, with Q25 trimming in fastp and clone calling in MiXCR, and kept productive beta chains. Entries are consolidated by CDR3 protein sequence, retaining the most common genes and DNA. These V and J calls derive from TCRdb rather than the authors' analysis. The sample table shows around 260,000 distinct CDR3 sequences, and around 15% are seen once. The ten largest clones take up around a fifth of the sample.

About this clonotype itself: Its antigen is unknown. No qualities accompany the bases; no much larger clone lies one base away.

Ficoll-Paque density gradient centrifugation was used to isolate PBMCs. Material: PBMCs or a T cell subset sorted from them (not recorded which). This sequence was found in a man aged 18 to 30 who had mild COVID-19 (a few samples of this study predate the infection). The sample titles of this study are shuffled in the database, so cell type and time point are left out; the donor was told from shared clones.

Read as DNA, the sequence is TGTGCCAGCAGTTTATCAGGGTTACATCAGCCCCAGCATTTT. Its protein is CASSLSGLHQPQHF. The V and J genes are TRBV27 and TRBJ1-5; no confident D gene assignment can be made. Trimming takes 0 bases from V and 5 bases from J, and the germline ends sit 8 bases apart. There are 14 amino acids in the CDR3, from cysteine to phenylalanine inclusive. The read is trimmed to its CDR3 DNA, 42 bases read in frame from base 1. Sequences MNHEY (CDR1) and SMNVEV (CDR2) are obtained from the germline V gene (reference sequence).